The source of this T cell receptor beta chain is a study of blood T cell repertoires in COVID-19. In the study overall: Both acute and convalescent COVID-19 samples were obtained from the United States, Italy and Spain. Sources were T cells, B-cell-depleted T cells, or PBMCs; the material itself was cDNA or gDNA.

Authors' analysis steps: Researchers report that nucleated cell counts were estimated from reference gene primer amplification. Data came from immunoSEQ multiplex PCR; TCRdb stores just in-frame clones and leaves some out. Clone size and V and J calls were adopted from that table, with D and trimming inferred from the DNA. The sample yields 28,000 or so clones, 90% seen once. CDR1 SGHTA and CDR2 FQGNSA come from the germline V gene. This CDR3 region has 13 residues. Trimming took 6 bases from V and 2 from J, leaving 9 bases between them. This sequence originates from a man between 70 and 80 years old with acute or convalescent COVID-19. The V call is TRBV7-2, the J call TRBJ2-3; no reliable D call. Sequencing input: peripheral blood. The CDR3, as DNA: TGTGCCAGCAGGGCAGGTCCCACAGATACGCAGTATTTT. The encoded protein is CASRAGPTDTQYF.